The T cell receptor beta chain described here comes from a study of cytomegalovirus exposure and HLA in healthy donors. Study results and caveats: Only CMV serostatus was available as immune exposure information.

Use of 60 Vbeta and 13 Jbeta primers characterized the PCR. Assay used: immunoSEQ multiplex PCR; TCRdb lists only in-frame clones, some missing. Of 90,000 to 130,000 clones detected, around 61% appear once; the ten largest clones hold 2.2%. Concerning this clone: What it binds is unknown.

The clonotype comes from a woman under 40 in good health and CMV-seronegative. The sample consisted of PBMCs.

The CDR3 sequence: CASTFSGSGRIKTQYF. Here the CDR3 DNA reads TGTGCCAGCACCTTCTCCGGTAGCGGGAGGATAAAGACCCAGTACTTC. The V call is TRBV28, the J call TRBJ2-5; 10 nucleotides match TRBD2. The CDR3 extends over 16 amino acids. V shed 7 bases, J shed 6 bases, and the junction held 14 bases outside the gene matches. Germline values: CDR1 MDHEN, CDR2 SYDVKM.